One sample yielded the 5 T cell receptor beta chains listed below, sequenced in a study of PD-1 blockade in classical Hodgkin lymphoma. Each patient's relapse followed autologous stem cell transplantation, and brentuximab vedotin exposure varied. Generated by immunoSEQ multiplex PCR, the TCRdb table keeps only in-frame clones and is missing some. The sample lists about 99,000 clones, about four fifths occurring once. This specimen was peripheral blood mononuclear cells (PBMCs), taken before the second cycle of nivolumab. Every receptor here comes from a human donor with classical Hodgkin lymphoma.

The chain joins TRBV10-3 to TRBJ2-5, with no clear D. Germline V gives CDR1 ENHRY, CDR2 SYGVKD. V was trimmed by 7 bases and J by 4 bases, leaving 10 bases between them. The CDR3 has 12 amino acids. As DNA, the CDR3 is TGTGCCATCAAACATTCCGGAGAGACCCAGTACTTC. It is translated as CAIKHSGETQYF.

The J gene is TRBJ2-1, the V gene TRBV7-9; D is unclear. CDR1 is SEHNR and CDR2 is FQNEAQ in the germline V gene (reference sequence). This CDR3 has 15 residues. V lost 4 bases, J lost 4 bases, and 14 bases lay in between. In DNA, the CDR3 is TGTGCCAGCAGCTCCGAATGGGAACCATACAATGAGCAGTTCTTC. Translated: CASSSEWEPYNEQFF.

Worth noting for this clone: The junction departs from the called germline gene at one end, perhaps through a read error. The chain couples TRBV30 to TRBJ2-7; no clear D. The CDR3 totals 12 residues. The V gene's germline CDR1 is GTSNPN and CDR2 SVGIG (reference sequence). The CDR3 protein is CAWSPGKAPSSF. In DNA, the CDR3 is TGTGCCTGGAGCCCTGGCAAGGCCCCCTCGAGCTTC.

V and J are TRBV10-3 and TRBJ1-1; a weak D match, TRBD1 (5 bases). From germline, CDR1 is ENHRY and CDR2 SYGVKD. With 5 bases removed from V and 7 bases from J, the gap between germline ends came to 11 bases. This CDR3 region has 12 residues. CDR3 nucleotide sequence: TGTGCCATCAGTACGGGGGGTGGTGAAGCTTTCTTT. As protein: CAISTGGGEAFF.

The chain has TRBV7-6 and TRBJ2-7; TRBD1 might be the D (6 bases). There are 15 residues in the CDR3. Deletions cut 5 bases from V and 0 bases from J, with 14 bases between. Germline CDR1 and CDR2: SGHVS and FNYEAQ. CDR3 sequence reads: CASSNRQASSYEQYF. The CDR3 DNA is TGTGCCAGCAGCAACCGACAGGCGAGCTCCTACGAGCAGTACTTC.